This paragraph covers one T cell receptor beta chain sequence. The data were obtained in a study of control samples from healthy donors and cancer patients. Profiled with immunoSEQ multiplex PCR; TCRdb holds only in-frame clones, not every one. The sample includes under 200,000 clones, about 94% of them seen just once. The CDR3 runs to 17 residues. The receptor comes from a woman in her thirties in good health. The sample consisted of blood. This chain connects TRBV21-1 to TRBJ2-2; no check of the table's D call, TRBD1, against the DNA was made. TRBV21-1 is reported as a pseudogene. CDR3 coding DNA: TGTGCCAGCAGCAATAAGGACAGCAAGCCTAACACCGGGGAGCTGTTTTTT. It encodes CASSNKDSKPNTGELFF.